This T cell receptor (beta chain) originates from a study of shared T cell receptors in the human thymus. This CDR3 has 15 amino acids. J was trimmed by 6 bases and V by 2 bases; bases with no gene match: 8. CDR1 and CDR2 from the germline V gene are ENHRY and SYGVKD. Profiling relied on immunoSEQ multiplex PCR, and the TCRdb table lists in-frame clones only, not all of them. This table holds 500,000 to 750,000 clones, roughly 90% found once. This sample also belongs to another study, concerning human thymus T cells. That work states: In corrective heart surgery, resections were taken, and these provided the thymus tissue.

The J gene is TRBJ1-2, the V gene TRBV10-3; 8 bases map to TRBD1. The sequence derives from a boy younger than two with a congenital heart defect. The sample comprised thymocytes. CDR3 nucleotide sequence: TGTGCCATCAGTGAGCCGATGGACAGGGTCGATGGCTACACCTTC. Residues: CAISEPMDRVDGYTF.